This is a list of T cell receptor beta chains from one sample in a study of metastatic and nonmetastatic thyroid tumors. TCRdb re-analyzed the PCR reads through MiXCR. The repertoire consists of roughly 48,000 clones, with approximately 24% occurring once and the leading ten covering over 3%. The source material was blood. Receptors were obtained from a male donor with papillary thyroid cancer or a benign thyroid nodule (not recorded which). Some clones in this sample may be carry-over from other donors' samples. The CDR3 runs from the conserved cysteine through the conserved F or W. The order of the fields is V gene, D gene, clone size, J gene, CDR3 DNA, CDR3 protein. A D gene is named only where the DNA matches it firmly. Size is omitted from some rows. Given values are once, few, many or a class for expanded clones.

V: TRBV6-2/TRBV6-3
D: .
size: many
J: TRBJ2-3
DNA: TGTGCCAGCAGTTACGCGGGGAGAGAAACAGATACGCAGTATTTT
CDR3: CASSYAGRETDTQYF

V: TRBV30
D: TRBD1
size: many
J: TRBJ2-3
DNA: TGTGCCTGGAGTGTGGACAGGGGAACGCAGTATTTT
CDR3: CAWSVDRGTQYF

V: TRBV3-1
D: TRBD2
size: .
J: TRBJ2-7
DNA: TGCGCCAGCAGCCATGGATCTGGAGGGAGGGCCTACGAGCAGTACTTC
CDR3: CASSHGSGGRAYEQYF

V: TRBV7-9
D: .
size: few
J: TRBJ1-1
DNA: TGTGCCAGCAGCCGGACAGAGGATGAAGCTTTCTTT
CDR3: CASSRTEDEAFF

V: TRBV28
D: .
size: medium-sized
J: TRBJ2-1
DNA: TGTGCCAGCAGTTTGACTAGTCTGGGTCTGGGCTCCTACAATGAGCAGTTCTTC
CDR3: CASSLTSLGLGSYNEQFF

V: TRBV6-1
D: TRBD1
size: .
J: TRBJ1-1
DNA: TGTGCCAGCAGTCGGGGACAGGTAGTACCGAACACTGAAGCTTTCTTT
CDR3: CASSRGQVVPNTEAFF

V: TRBV5-4
D: TRBD2
size: many
J: TRBJ2-1
DNA: TGTGCCAGCAGCTTGTTAGCGGGAAATGAGCAGTTCTTC
CDR3: CASSLLAGNEQFF

V: TRBV20-1
D: .
size: many
J: TRBJ2-3
DNA: TGCAGTGCAAAAGGGGGTAATTGGGAAACAGATACGCAGTATTTT
CDR3: CSAKGGNWETDTQYF

V: TRBV5-1
D: TRBD2
size: .
J: TRBJ2-1
DNA: TGCGCCAGCAGCTCGGTTGCTAGCGGGAAGGGAAGTGAGCAGTTCTTC
CDR3: CASSSVASGKGSEQFF

V: TRBV6-1
D: .
size: few
J: TRBJ1-6
DNA: TGTGCCAGCAGGGAGGGACGGCCAAATTCACCCCTCCACTTT
CDR3: CASREGRPNSPLHF

V: TRBV18
D: TRBD2
size: many
J: TRBJ2-7
DNA: TGTGCCAGCTCACCCCCTTGGGAGGGCGGGGAGCAGTACTTC
CDR3: CASSPPWEGGEQYF

V: TRBV6-4
D: TRBD2
size: many
J: TRBJ2-3
DNA: TGTGCCAGCAGTCGACTAGCGGGAGAAACAGATACGCAGTATTTT
CDR3: CASSRLAGETDTQYF

V: TRBV11-2
D: TRBD1
size: many
J: TRBJ1-6
DNA: TGTGCCAGCAGTCGACAGGGTCGGGCTTATAATTCACCCCTCCACTTT
CDR3: CASSRQGRAYNSPLHF

V: TRBV5-1
D: TRBD1
size: many
J: TRBJ1-1
DNA: TGCGCCAGCAGCGAGTCGACAGGGAGTGCTTTCTTT
CDR3: CASSESTGSAFF

V: TRBV7-6
D: .
size: .
J: TRBJ2-5
DNA: TGTGCCAGCAGCTTAGATTCGGCCGGTGAGACCCAGTACTTC
CDR3: CASSLDSAGETQYF

V: TRBV6-2/TRBV6-3
D: .
size: few
J: TRBJ1-4
DNA: TGTGCCAGCAGTTACTCGGGAAGGGTTAATGAAAAACTGTTTTTT
CDR3: CASSYSGRVNEKLFF

V: TRBV4-1
D: TRBD1
size: .
J: TRBJ2-7
DNA: TGCGCCAGCAGCCAAGAGGCGACAGGGCGCTCCTACGAGCAATACTTC
CDR3: CASSQEATGRSYEQYF

V: TRBV5-1
D: TRBD1
size: many
J: TRBJ1-4
DNA: TGCGCCAGAAGGGGAAGGGGACAGGGGGGTGAAACTAATGAAAAACTGTTTTTT
CDR3: CARRGRGQGGETNEKLFF

V: TRBV3-1
D: TRBD1
size: many
J: TRBJ1-1
DNA: TGTGCCAGCAGGAGACAGGGGTGGGACACTGAAGCTTTCTTT
CDR3: CASRRQGWDTEAFF

V: TRBV5-1
D: .
size: many
J: TRBJ1-3
DNA: TGCGCCAGCAAAGGACCCAACTCTGGAAACACCATATATTTT
CDR3: CASKGPNSGNTIYF

V: TRBV27
D: TRBD2
size: many
J: TRBJ2-6
DNA: TGTGCCAGCAGTTTAAAGGGCGGGGGTACTGGGGCCAACGTCCTGACTTTC
CDR3: CASSLKGGGTGANVLTF

V: TRBV12-3/TRBV12-4
D: .
size: few
J: TRBJ1-1
DNA: TGTGCCAGCAGTCCGGACATAAACACTGAAGCTTTCTTT
CDR3: CASSPDINTEAFF

V: TRBV30
D: TRBD1
size: few
J: TRBJ2-5
DNA: TGTGCCTGTACCTTGGACAGGGATGGGACCCAGTACTTC
CDR3: CACTLDRDGTQYF

V: TRBV7-2
D: TRBD2
size: once
J: TRBJ2-5
DNA: TGTGCCAGCAGCTTAGGGCGGGAGTGGGAGACCCAGTACTTC
CDR3: CASSLGREWETQYF

V: TRBV14
D: TRBD1
size: .
J: TRBJ2-3
DNA: TGTGCCAGCAGCCAAGGGACAGGGCTAAGCACAGATACGCAGTATTTT
CDR3: CASSQGTGLSTDTQYF

V: TRBV2
D: .
size: .
J: TRBJ2-1
DNA: TGTGCCAGCAGTCACAGGGTCGCTGGGGGTGAGCAGTTCTTC
CDR3: CASSHRVAGGEQFF

V: TRBV20-1
D: .
size: .
J: TRBJ2-2
DNA: TGCAGTGCTAGATATGGGGGACCGAACACCGGGGAGCTGTTTTTT
CDR3: CSARYGGPNTGELFF

V: TRBV12-3/TRBV12-4
D: .
size: many
J: TRBJ1-1
DNA: TGTGCCAGCAGTTTACAGGGGTTTAGCACTGAAGCTTTCTTT
CDR3: CASSLQGFSTEAFF

V: TRBV6-2/TRBV6-3
D: TRBD1
size: .
J: TRBJ1-1
DNA: TGTGCCAGCATGGAGGGGGCGGACACTGAAGCTTTCTTT
CDR3: CASMEGADTEAFF

V: TRBV15
D: .
size: .
J: TRBJ2-7
DNA: TGTGCCACCAGCAGAGATGGGGGGTCCCCATTCTACGAGCAGTACTTC
CDR3: CATSRDGGSPFYEQYF

V: TRBV20-1
D: .
size: .
J: TRBJ1-2
DNA: TGCAGTGCCACCCAGGGCGGCTATGGCTACACCTTC
CDR3: CSATQGGYGYTF

V: TRBV20-1
D: TRBD1
size: .
J: TRBJ1-2
DNA: TGCAGTGCTAGAGACAAAACAGGGGGCCTCTATGGCTACACCTTC
CDR3: CSARDKTGGLYGYTF

V: TRBV10-1
D: TRBD1
size: many
J: TRBJ1-1
DNA: TGCGCCAGCAGTGAGTCGAATCCAGGGGGAAACACTGAAGCTTTCTTT
CDR3: CASSESNPGGNTEAFF

V: TRBV5-1
D: .
size: .
J: TRBJ1-1
DNA: TGCACCAGCAGCTTGACCTGGGATTCGAACACTGAAGCTTTCTTT
CDR3: CTSSLTWDSNTEAFF

V: TRBV19
D: TRBD2
size: .
J: TRBJ2-1
DNA: TGTGCCAGTAGTATAGCCAGCGGGGGGGCCGGAGTCTACAATGAGCAGTTCTTC
CDR3: CASSIASGGAGVYNEQFF

V: TRBV20-1
D: .
size: many
J: TRBJ2-7
DNA: TGCAGTGCTCTTCCGGAGACAGAAGACTACGAGCAGTACTTC
CDR3: CSALPETEDYEQYF

V: TRBV27
D: TRBD2
size: .
J: TRBJ2-1
DNA: TGTGCCAGCAGTTTATATGGGGGGGTTTCCTACAATGAGCAGTTCTTC
CDR3: CASSLYGGVSYNEQFF

V: TRBV2
D: TRBD1
size: many
J: TRBJ1-1
DNA: TGTGCCAGCACTATACAGGGGGGGACCACTGAAGCTTTCTTT
CDR3: CASTIQGGTTEAFF

V: TRBV19
D: TRBD2
size: many
J: TRBJ2-5
DNA: TGTGCCAGTAGTATGACTAGCGGGGCCCTCCAAGAGACCCAGTACTTC
CDR3: CASSMTSGALQETQYF

V: TRBV24-1
D: .
size: .
J: TRBJ2-3
DNA: TGTGCCACCAGTGGTACTCCAGATACGCAGTATTTT
CDR3: CATSGTPDTQYF

V: TRBV7-3
D: TRBD1
size: many
J: TRBJ2-2
DNA: TGTGCCAGCAGAGCCGACAGGGGATTGTCCGGGGAGCTGTTTTTT
CDR3: CASRADRGLSGELFF

V: TRBV7-3
D: TRBD1
size: many
J: TRBJ1-6
DNA: TGTGCCAGCAGCCAAAGGGGGACACAGGGGGAGGATTCACCCCTCCACTTT
CDR3: CASSQRGTQGEDSPLHF

V: TRBV7-9
D: .
size: many
J: TRBJ2-7
DNA: TGTGCCAGCAGCCGGAGGGACAATTACGAGCAGTACTTC
CDR3: CASSRRDNYEQYF

V: TRBV9
D: TRBD2
size: many
J: TRBJ2-2
DNA: TGTGCCAGCAGCACGACTAGCATGGCCGGGGAGCTGTTTTTT
CDR3: CASSTTSMAGELFF

V: TRBV6-2/TRBV6-3
D: TRBD1
size: few
J: TRBJ1-5
DNA: TGTGCCAGCAGTTACGGGACAGGGGGCAATCAGCCCCAGCATTTT
CDR3: CASSYGTGGNQPQHF